This is a list of T cell receptor beta chains from one sample in a study of metastatic and nonmetastatic thyroid tumors. TCRdb redid the clone calls on the PCR reads using MiXCR. The sample consists of around 23,000 clones, 26% of them appearing once. The sequenced sample consisted of blood. The receptors were gathered from a male donor with papillary thyroid cancer or a benign thyroid nodule (not recorded which). Some clones in this sample may be carry-over from other donors' samples. Both conserved end residues are part of each CDR3. Fields, in order: V gene, J gene, clone size, D gene, CDR3 DNA, CDR3 protein. A D gene is named only where the DNA matches it firmly. Size tells how often a clone was seen (once, few, many) or the class of an expanded clone, and some rows leave it out.

>TRBV3-1|TRBJ2-5|many|TRBD2
TGTGCCAGCAGCCACAACTTAGCGGGCCCAGAGACCCAGTACTTC
CASSHNLAGPETQYF
>TRBV28|TRBJ1-5|many|NA
TGTGCCAGCAGTCTAGGACCCAGCAATCAGCCCCAGCATTTT
CASSLGPSNQPQHF
>TRBV30|TRBJ2-6|many|TRBD1
TGTGCCTGGGCCGGGACAGACCCTATCTCGGGGGCCAACGTCCTGACTTTC
CAWAGTDPISGANVLTF
>TRBV7-2|TRBJ1-4|NA|NA
TGTGCCAGCAGCTTAGGAACGGGCCTCCCGTATGAAAAACTGTTTTTT
CASSLGTGLPYEKLFF
>TRBV5-6|TRBJ2-5|many|NA
TGTGCCAGCAGCTTGCGGGGTCTGGAGACCCAGTACTTC
CASSLRGLETQYF
>TRBV28|TRBJ2-1|medium-sized|TRBD2
TGTGCCAGCAGCCGACAGAGCGGGAGGGCCAGGCCTTACAATGAGCAGTTCTTC
CASSRQSGRARPYNEQFF
>TRBV6-2/TRBV6-3|TRBJ2-5|NA|TRBD1
TGTGCCAGCAGTTACACATTGGGGACAGGGGAAGAGACCCAGTACTTC
CASSYTLGTGEETQYF
>TRBV20-1|TRBJ1-6|many|NA
TGCAGTACCGGGACCCCAGGCTCACCCCTCCACTTT
CSTGTPGSPLHF
>TRBV7-3|TRBJ1-6|NA|NA
TGTGCCAGCAGCCCGGACGGAGGGGGGAATTCACCCCTCCACTTT
CASSPDGGGNSPLHF
>TRBV11-2|TRBJ1-6|many|NA
TGTGCCAGCAGCTTAGGGATACAAAATTCATCCCTCCACTTT
CASSLGIQNSSLHF
>TRBV28|TRBJ2-3|NA|NA
TGTGCCATAAGTCCCCAGGATACGCAGTATTTT
CAISPQDTQYF
>TRBV6-4|TRBJ2-3|medium-sized|TRBD2
TGTGCCAGCAGTGGCTTAGCGGGAGGCACAGATACGCAGTATTTT
CASSGLAGGTDTQYF
>TRBV2|TRBJ2-7|NA|TRBD1
TGTGCCAGCCGAAGCAGGGGGCGGGACGAGCAGTACTTC
CASRSRGRDEQYF